This T cell receptor (beta chain) was profiled in a study of T cells after yellow fever vaccination. 5'RACE template switching added a universal primer site and UMIs to TCR cDNA. MiXCR, run by TCRdb on the 5' RACE reads, gives a single entry per CDR3 protein. The sample records 500,000 to 650,000 distinct CDR3 sequences, about a sixth being singletons. This clonotype showed up just a few times. Antigen specificity is unknown. Study-wide results and caveats: Some clonotypes were seen in both the CD4 and the CD8 compartments. These made up a small share and likely arose from convergent recombination.

The germline V gene has CDR1 SGHTA and CDR2 FQGNSA. The CDR3 length is 15 residues. Trimming left V 0 bases short and J 4 bases short, with 13 bases between. The chain couples TRBV7-2 to TRBJ2-7; D remains unclear. The TCR sequence derives from a man aged 18 to 29 who received the YFV17D yellow fever vaccine. The specimen was PBMCs, collected 5 days after the first yellow fever vaccination. The CDR3 here is CASSLASESRYEQYF. The DNA of the CDR3 is TGTGCCAGCAGCTTAGCGTCCGAGTCCCGTTACGAGCAGTACTTC.